Reported below is one TCR beta chain. Antigen: not known. Trimming took 7 bases from V and 3 from J, leaving 16 bases between them. The CDR3 loop spans 14 amino acids. Germline CDR1 reads SGHTA; CDR2 reads FQGNSA. The sample originates from a study of cytomegalovirus exposure and HLA in healthy donors. Broader study findings: In a later analysis, at a false discovery rate of 0.05, under 20,000 TCR beta sequences matched HLA alleles. An analysis was carried out at a later point. It showed that HLA-associated TCR beta chains were more clonally expanded than equally common non-associated chains.

PCR used 60 Vbeta primers and 13 Jbeta primers. Libraries were prepared by immunoSEQ multiplex PCR; TCRdb keeps only in-frame clonotypes and omits some of them. Among about 82,000 clones listed, less than 80% were seen once. This TCR was recovered from a human donor in good health. Specimen: PBMCs. The V gene is TRBV7-2, the J gene TRBJ2-7, with D tentatively TRBD2 (5 bases). For the CDR3, the DNA is TGTGCCAGCACCCGAGGGATCGGGGTCTACGAGCAGTACTTC. This encodes CASTRGIGVYEQYF.